This is a list of T cell receptor beta chains from one sample in a study of cytomegalovirus exposure and HLA in healthy donors. TCRdb's table, derived via immunoSEQ multiplex PCR, lists solely in-frame clones and lacks some. Found here are 95,000 to 150,000 clones, more than 55% of them singletons; the top ten hold about 1.5%. Input material: PBMCs. Source of these receptors: a man between 18 and 29 years old in good health and CMV-seronegative. Each CDR3 is given with its conserved first and last residue. Each record gives: V gene, J gene, clone size, D gene, CDR3 DNA, CDR3 protein. The D gene is left open where the match is weak. Expanded clones are given a class, and other clones once, few, many or no size at all.

V: TRBV27
J: TRBJ2-1
size: -
D: TRBD2
DNA: TGTGCCAGCAGTCCCAGGGGGACTAGCTTTGATGAGCAGTTCTTC
CDR3: CASSPRGTSFDEQFF

V: TRBV5-1
J: TRBJ2-5
size: -
D: -
DNA: TGCGCCAGCAGCATTGGTAGGGGTTACGAGACCCAGTACTTC
CDR3: CASSIGRGYETQYF

V: TRBV11-2
J: TRBJ2-7
size: -
D: -
DNA: TGTGCCAGCAGCTCCCCATCCCGTCGACAGGCCGGTTACGAGCAGTACTTC
CDR3: CASSSPSRRQAGYEQYF

V: TRBV29-1
J: TRBJ2-2
size: -
D: -
DNA: TGCAGCGTAACCGGGACACTCAACACCGGGGAGCTGTTTTTT
CDR3: CSVTGTLNTGELFF

V: TRBV6-5
J: TRBJ2-5
size: -
D: -
DNA: TGTGCCAGCAGTTACTCGAAAGGCCGAGGGGAGACCCAGTACTTC
CDR3: CASSYSKGRGETQYF

V: TRBV19
J: TRBJ1-2
size: few
D: TRBD1
DNA: TGTGCCAGTTCCTACAGGGGTAACTATGGCTACACCTTC
CDR3: CASSYRGNYGYTF

V: TRBV5-4
J: TRBJ2-7
size: -
D: -
DNA: TGTGCCAGCAGCGGCCCGACAGCTCGGGACGAGCAGTACTTC
CDR3: CASSGPTARDEQYF

V: TRBV28
J: TRBJ1-2
size: -
D: -
DNA: TGTGCCGCACGTCAGGCCTCCTATGGCTACACCTTC
CDR3: CAARQASYGYTF

V: TRBV18
J: TRBJ2-7
size: -
D: -
DNA: TGTGCCAGCTCTCCAGGGCTCGCTCCCCCGTACTTC
CDR3: CASSPGLAPPYF

V: TRBV30
J: TRBJ2-3
size: once
D: -
DNA: TGTGCCTGGTGTACCCGCCGGGTCTCACCTAGCACAGATACGCAGTATTTT
CDR3: CAWCTRRVSPSTDTQYF

V: TRBV5-6
J: TRBJ2-7
size: -
D: -
DNA: TGTGCCAGCAGCTTCCAGGCAGGGGCGGCCTACGAGCAGTACTTC
CDR3: CASSFQAGAAYEQYF

V: TRBV4-2
J: TRBJ1-1
size: -
D: -
DNA: TGTGCCAGCAGCCAAGTTGGGCTAAACACTGAAGCTTTCTTT
CDR3: CASSQVGLNTEAFF

V: TRBV19
J: TRBJ2-3
size: few
D: TRBD2
DNA: TGTGCCAGTAGTGTGAGCGGGAGTTTCGCAGATACGCAGTATTTT
CDR3: CASSVSGSFADTQYF

V: TRBV7-9
J: TRBJ2-7
size: few
D: TRBD2
DNA: TGTGCCAGCAGCCAAGCGGGGCAGGGCTTCTACGAGCAGTACTTC
CDR3: CASSQAGQGFYEQYF

V: TRBV19
J: TRBJ2-2
size: -
D: -
DNA: TGTGCCAGCACCACTAAGGGTGGGAGGAACACCGGGGAGCTGTTTTTT
CDR3: CASTTKGGRNTGELFF

V: TRBV5-6
J: TRBJ2-7
size: -
D: -
DNA: TGTGCCAGCAGCTTGTGGGTCCCGGCGGGGGCAAAAACCTACGAGCAGTACTTC
CDR3: CASSLWVPAGAKTYEQYF

V: TRBV29-1
J: TRBJ1-5
size: -
D: TRBD1
DNA: TGCAGCGTTGTGTTCCCGACAGGGGTGAGCAATCAGCCCCAGCATTTT
CDR3: CSVVFPTGVSNQPQHF

V: TRBV15
J: TRBJ2-7
size: -
D: TRBD2
DNA: TGTGCCACCAGCAGAGATAAGGCTAGCGGAACATACGAGCAGTACTTC
CDR3: CATSRDKASGTYEQYF

V: TRBV7-2
J: TRBJ2-7
size: few
D: -
DNA: TGTGCCAGCAGCTTAGTGTTCAGCGGAACCTACGAGCAGTACTTC
CDR3: CASSLVFSGTYEQYF

V: TRBV5-6
J: TRBJ1-1
size: -
D: -
DNA: TGTGCCAGCAGCAGGGTTACAGGTATGAACACTGAAGCTTTCTTT
CDR3: CASSRVTGMNTEAFF

V: TRBV27
J: TRBJ2-3
size: -
D: TRBD2
DNA: TGTGCCAGCAGTTCCCTGAGGATAACTAGCGGGAGCAGATCAGATACGCAGTATTTT
CDR3: CASSSLRITSGSRSDTQYF

V: TRBV15
J: TRBJ2-7
size: -
D: -
DNA: TGTGCCACCAGGGGATACAACGACTACGAGCAGTACTTC
CDR3: CATRGYNDYEQYF

V: TRBV7-9
J: TRBJ2-5
size: once
D: TRBD1
DNA: TGTGCCAGCAGACATGACAGGGCCAGTACCCAGTACTTC
CDR3: CASRHDRASTQYF

V: TRBV4-3
J: TRBJ2-7
size: once
D: TRBD1
DNA: TGCGCCAGCAGCCTCGGACAGGGGACGGGGGAGCAGTACTTC
CDR3: CASSLGQGTGEQYF

V: TRBV29-1
J: TRBJ2-2
size: -
D: -
DNA: TGCAGCGTTTTTGGAGGGGTTGGCACCGGGGAGCTGTTTTTT
CDR3: CSVFGGVGTGELFF

V: TRBV7-9
J: TRBJ1-2
size: -
D: -
DNA: TGTGCCAGCAGCTCACGACAGGTCTATGGCTACACCTTC
CDR3: CASSSRQVYGYTF

V: TRBV5-1
J: TRBJ2-7
size: -
D: -
DNA: TGCGCCAGCAGCGGAGGACAGACCTACGAGCAGTACTTC
CDR3: CASSGGQTYEQYF

V: TRBV10-3
J: TRBJ2-7
size: few
D: -
DNA: TGTGCCATCAGGGGGGGATCCTACGAGCAGTACTTC
CDR3: CAIRGGSYEQYF

V: TRBV7-2
J: TRBJ2-3
size: -
D: TRBD2
DNA: TGTGCCAGCAGCCCTGGACTAGCGGGACTCACACATACGCAGTATTTT
CDR3: CASSPGLAGLTHTQYF

V: TRBV19
J: TRBJ1-4
size: few
D: -
DNA: TGTGCCAGTAGCGAGACTAGAATCGGGGGAAAACTGTTTTTT
CDR3: CASSETRIGGKLFF

V: TRBV18
J: TRBJ2-7
size: -
D: TRBD2
DNA: TGTGCCAGCTCAAAAAGCGGGGGGGGGTCCTACGAGCAGTACTTC
CDR3: CASSKSGGGSYEQYF

V: TRBV10-3
J: TRBJ2-6
size: -
D: -
DNA: TGTGCCATCAGTGAGTCCAACCCGGACATAATTGACTCTGGGGCCAACGTCCTGACTTTC
CDR3: CAISESNPDIIDSGANVLTF

V: TRBV6-4
J: TRBJ1-2
size: -
D: TRBD1
DNA: TGTGCCAGCAGTGACGGACAGGGGGTAGGCGGCTATGGGTACTTTAACTATGGCTACACCTTC
CDR3: CASSDGQGVGGYGYFNYGYTF

V: TRBV28
J: TRBJ1-2
size: -
D: -
DNA: TGTGCCAGCAGTGGCCCGGCGCGGCGGGATGGCTACACCTTC
CDR3: CASSGPARRDGYTF

V: TRBV6-5
J: TRBJ2-7
size: -
D: -
DNA: TGTGCCAGCAGTTACCGACCAGGAGGGGACTACGAGCAGTACTTC
CDR3: CASSYRPGGDYEQYF

V: TRBV7-6
J: TRBJ1-3
size: -
D: -
DNA: TGTGCCAGCGGTCCTTTCCGGGGCACCATATATTTT
CDR3: CASGPFRGTIYF

V: TRBV27
J: TRBJ2-2
size: -
D: TRBD1
DNA: TGTGCCAGCAGGCCGGGGACAGGGGTGACCGGGGAGCTGTTTTTT
CDR3: CASRPGTGVTGELFF

V: TRBV5-4
J: TRBJ2-3
size: few
D: TRBD2
DNA: TGTGCCAGCAGCCCAAGGCCCCTAGCAGCGGGGGGAACAGATACGCAGTATTTT
CDR3: CASSPRPLAAGGTDTQYF

V: TRBV7-9
J: TRBJ2-1
size: few
D: TRBD2
DNA: TGTGCCAGCAGCCCGTTGGGCGGGGGGTCCTACAATGAGCAGTTCTTC
CDR3: CASSPLGGGSYNEQFF

V: TRBV2
J: TRBJ1-5
size: -
D: -
DNA: TGTGCCAGCACCGAACACAGCCCCAGCAATCAGCCCCAGCATTTT
CDR3: CASTEHSPSNQPQHF

V: TRBV19
J: TRBJ2-3
size: -
D: -
DNA: TGTGCCAGTAGCCCCGGAGGGGGGGTATCGGATACGCAGTATTTT
CDR3: CASSPGGGVSDTQYF

V: TRBV19
J: TRBJ2-1
size: -
D: TRBD2
DNA: TGTGCCAGTAGTGGGATAGCGGGCTCCTACAATGAGCAGTTCTTC
CDR3: CASSGIAGSYNEQFF

V: TRBV7-9
J: TRBJ1-5
size: -
D: TRBD1
DNA: TGTGCCAGCAGCTCTTACCGGGACAGGGGTCCTCAGCCCCAGCATTTT
CDR3: CASSSYRDRGPQPQHF

V: TRBV15
J: TRBJ1-1
size: -
D: -
DNA: TGTGCCACCAGTAACAGGGTAGGGTGGACTGAAGCTTTCTTT
CDR3: CATSNRVGWTEAFF

V: TRBV7-8
J: TRBJ2-1
size: -
D: -
DNA: TGTGCCAGCAGCCCACAGGGTGGGGGCAATGAGCAGTTCTTC
CDR3: CASSPQGGGNEQFF

V: TRBV7-2
J: TRBJ1-2
size: -
D: TRBD1
DNA: TGTGCCAGCAGCCCGTCGACAGGGTCCGAGGACTACACCTTC
CDR3: CASSPSTGSEDYTF

V: TRBV7-8
J: TRBJ2-7
size: -
D: -
DNA: TGTGCCAGCAGCCTACCCAGGGTCAGCTCCTACGAGCAGTACTTC
CDR3: CASSLPRVSSYEQYF

V: TRBV11-2
J: TRBJ2-1
size: -
D: TRBD2
DNA: TGTGCCAGCAGTTTAGCGGGAGGGGGGAATGAGCAGTTCTTC
CDR3: CASSLAGGGNEQFF

V: TRBV6-1
J: TRBJ2-7
size: -
D: -
DNA: TGTGCCAGCAGTGAAGCGTTGCGGTACGAGCAGTACTTC
CDR3: CASSEALRYEQYF

V: TRBV27
J: TRBJ1-2
size: -
D: TRBD1
DNA: TGTGCCAGCCTGGACAGGGGACATGGCTACACCTTC
CDR3: CASLDRGHGYTF

V: TRBV27
J: TRBJ1-2
size: few
D: TRBD1
DNA: TGTGCCAGCCGCGACAGGGTGGTCGGCTACACCTTC
CDR3: CASRDRVVGYTF

V: TRBV20-1
J: TRBJ1-1
size: -
D: -
DNA: TGCAGTTGGAGGGGCCTCGAAGCTTTCTTT
CDR3: CSWRGLEAFF

V: TRBV30
J: TRBJ2-7
size: -
D: TRBD1
DNA: TGTGCCTGGAGTGGGACAGGGTTCGAGCAGTACTTC
CDR3: CAWSGTGFEQYF

V: TRBV2
J: TRBJ1-1
size: -
D: -
DNA: TGTGCCAGCAGTGTCGGGGGCACTGAAGCTTTCTTT
CDR3: CASSVGGTEAFF

V: TRBV5-6
J: TRBJ2-7
size: -
D: TRBD1
DNA: TGTGCCAGCAGCTCCGGGACAGGGGGCTTCTACGAGCAGTACTTC
CDR3: CASSSGTGGFYEQYF